Detailed here is one TCR beta chain. This sample was included in a study of cytomegalovirus exposure and HLA in healthy donors. Study summary: Sequencing of about 179 million T cells in an earlier analysis found about 120 million unique TCR beta sequences.

Germline loops: CDR1 LNHDA, CDR2 SQIVND (reference sequence). Trimming took 4 bases from V and 1 from J, leaving 13 bases between them. The CDR3 consists of 15 residues. The PCR employed 60 Vbeta primers together with 13 Jbeta primers. Produced via immunoSEQ multiplex PCR; TCRdb's table is partial and in-frame only. The sample has 150,000 to 200,000 clones, around four fifths seen once. The source material was PBMCs. The receptor was isolated from a woman in her thirties in good health and CMV-seronegative. This sequence joins TRBV19 and TRBJ1-2; no clear D. CDR3 amino acids: CASSTPGSGNYGYTF. The CDR3 DNA reads TGTGCCAGTAGTACCCCAGGCTCCGGTAACTATGGCTACACCTTC.